What follows describes a single T cell receptor (beta chain). Assay: immunoSEQ multiplex PCR; the TCRdb copy retains only in-frame clones and omits some. This table has some 170,000 clones, approximately 80% appearing once. The data stem from a study of blood T cell repertoires in COVID-19. Study as a whole: The origin of the acute and convalescent COVID-19 samples was the United States, Italy and Spain.

Trimming removed 0 bases from V and 11 bases from J; junction bases left unmatched: 8. CDR1 and CDR2 (germline): PRHDT, FYEKMQ (reference sequence). The CDR3 contains 15 residues. Material: peripheral blood. J is TRBJ1-5 and V is TRBV13; 9 bases align to TRBD1. This clonotype was sampled from a man aged 55-75 years with acute or convalescent COVID-19. CDR3 sequence reads: CASSLGPGQGSAQHF. The CDR3 DNA follows: TGTGCCAGCAGCTTAGGCCCCGGACAGGGGTCGGCCCAGCATTTT. The variable domain in full, with the rest retrieved from reference TRBV13 and TRBJ1-5, is AAGVIQSPRHLIKEKRETATLKCYPIPRHDTVYWYQQGPGQDPQFLISFYEKMQSDKGSIPDRFSAQQFSDYHSELNMSSLELGDSALYFCASSLGPGQGSAQHFGDGTRLSIL.